Given below is one T cell receptor beta chain in context. Per the original data handling: It was from reference gene primer amplification that nucleated cell counts were estimated. Profiling relied on immunoSEQ multiplex PCR, and the TCRdb table lists in-frame clones only, not all of them. D and trimming were read from the DNA, whereas the V and J calls and clone size are those reported in that table. This sample has about 160,000 clones, with around 80% found just once. The data were taken from a study of blood T cell repertoires in COVID-19. At the level of the study: Acute and convalescent COVID-19 specimens originated in the United States, Italy and Spain.

The ends were cut back, 5 bases at V and 4 bases at J, with 21 bases in the middle. Germline values: CDR1 SEHNR, CDR2 FQNEAQ (reference sequence). This CDR3 is 16 amino acids long. The TCR comes from a woman older than 75 with active or convalescent COVID-19. The material sequenced was peripheral blood. This chain joins TRBV7-9 and TRBJ2-7; possibly TRBD2 for D (6 bases). DNA of the CDR3: TGTGCCAGCAGCGGTGTGACCGGGACTGACCCTTACGAGCAGTACTTC. This sequence encodes CASSGVTGTDPYEQYF.